The present TCR beta chain was sequenced within a study of STAT5B mutations in CD4+ large granular lymphocyte leukemia. The CDR3 is 13 amino acids. Germline CDR1 reads SGHAT; CDR2 reads FQNNGV. V lost 0 bases, J lost 14 bases, and 16 bases lay in between. Assay used: immunoSEQ multiplex PCR; TCRdb lists only in-frame clones, some missing. The sample carries fewer than 5,000 clones, over 70% recorded once. This clone was seen more than once but under ten times. The chain couples TRBV11-2 to TRBJ1-2; D call uncertain. Sequenced input: PBMCs. The clonotype was recovered from a man aged 60 to 75 with CD4+ T-cell large granular lymphocyte leukemia. The CDR3 coding sequence is TGTGCCAGCAGCTTAGATCGATGGAGCAGCGATACCTTC. Its protein product is CASSLDRWSSDTF.